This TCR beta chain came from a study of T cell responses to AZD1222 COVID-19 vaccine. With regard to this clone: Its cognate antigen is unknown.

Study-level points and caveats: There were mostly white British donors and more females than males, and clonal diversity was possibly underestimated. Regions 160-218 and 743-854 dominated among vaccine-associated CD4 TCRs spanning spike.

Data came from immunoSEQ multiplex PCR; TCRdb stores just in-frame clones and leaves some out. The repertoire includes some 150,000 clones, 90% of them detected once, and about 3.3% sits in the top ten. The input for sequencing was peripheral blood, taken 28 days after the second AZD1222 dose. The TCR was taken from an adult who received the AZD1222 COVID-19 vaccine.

CDR3 sequence reads: CASSSVAGNTDTQYF. The CDR3 nucleotides read TGTGCCAGCAGCTCCGTGGCCGGGAACACAGATACGCAGTATTTT. The rearrangement links TRBV5-4 to TRBJ2-3; a possible D gene is TRBD2 (5 bases). V was trimmed by 3 bases and J by 2 bases, leaving 13 bases between them. The CDR3 sequence is 15 residues long. Germline assignment: CDR1 SGHNT and CDR2 YYREEE (reference sequence).